The T cell receptor (beta chain) under discussion was sequenced for a study of T-cell memory formation after mild COVID-19 (dated by TCRdb to about 2021). About the full investigation: TCR sequence clusters from the two donors were found to be largely donor specific. In a couple of donors, T-cell clones that expanded and contracted after mild COVID-19 were tracked by sequencing TCRalpha and TCRbeta repertoires over time. The cohort was made up of two young adult volunteers, one female and one male, who were previously healthy. What the research found in general, with its limitations: Contracting CD4+ clones were located mainly in the CM and EM memory subsets, whereas CD8+ clones were found to be enriched in EMRA. Some responding clones were detected in pre-infection memory, which suggested that pre-existing cross-reactive memory T cells had joined the SARS-CoV-2 response. Only two mild cases were covered in the study, and larger cohorts including severe cases with pre-infection samples were considered necessary. Whether the second-wave clones peaking on day 37 were SARS-CoV-2 specific was not confirmed. Clones contracting from day 15 to 85 had balanced CD4/CD8 phenotypes, while a second wave expanding from day 15 to 37 was biased towards CD4+.

Ficoll-Paque density gradient centrifugation was the method used to isolate PBMCs. In its sample, this clonotype was seen a few times. Its binding antigen is unknown. Per-base quality was not reported, and no clone a single base away is much larger than it. The run used an Illumina NovaSeq 6000. TCRalpha and TCRbeta cDNA libraries were built by 5'RACE with constant-segment primers, adding sample barcodes and unique molecular identifiers. Trizol reagent was used to extract RNA from every sample. The libraries were amplified in two PCR steps, and the second step added a second sample barcode and Illumina TruSeq adapters. Sequencing of libraries was performed on an Illumina NovaSeq with 2 x 150 bp paired-end reads. Per the original workflow: Demultiplexing of reads and collapsing into UMI-guided consensus sequences were performed with migec v1.2.7. With mixcr v2.1.11, UMI consensuses were aligned to TRA and TRB V and J templates and assembled into clonotypes. A clonotype was counted as expanded or contracted only when both edgeR and NoisET called the clonotype significant, with the noise models trained on biological replicates. For edgeR calls, a false discovery rate-adjusted p below 0.01 and a log2 fold-change threshold of 1 were applied. As an exploratory analysis of dynamics, PCA with hierarchical clustering was applied to max-normalized trajectories of the 1000 most abundant clonotypes. Each responding clone was given a CD4 or CD8 phenotype based on the CD4+ and CD8+ repertoires, which had been sequenced separately. TCRdb reran the public reads through fastp at Q25 and MiXCR, keeping productive beta chains. Rows are unified per CDR3 protein, each entry keeping the most common DNA and genes. These V and J calls derive from TCRdb rather than the authors' analysis. This sample is represented by under 300,000 distinct CDR3 sequences; 8% to 9% of them were singletons. The ten largest account for roughly 23% of the sample.

From the germline V gene, CDR1 is SGHRS and CDR2 is YFSETQ. Between the V and J ends, shortened by 5 bases and 7 bases respectively, the junction contains 16 bases. From the cysteine through the phenylalanine, the CDR3 covers 15 amino acids. CDR3 DNA is the only sequence kept; it has 45 bases, read in frame from the first base. This clonotype was obtained from a man younger than 35 who had mild COVID-19 (a few samples of this study predate the infection). The sample titles of this study are shuffled in the database, so cell type and time point are left out; the donor was told from shared clones. The sequenced material came from PBMCs or a T cell subset sorted from them (not recorded which). Here the chain combines TRBV5-1 and TRBJ1-6, with TRBD1 perhaps the D gene, on 5 matching bases. The CDR3 reads CASRTAGTENSPLHF. The DNA is TGCGCCAGCAGAACCGCCGGGACGGAAAATTCACCCCTCCACTTT.